These 2 T cell receptor beta chains share one sample of origin, sequenced in a study of shared clonotypes between healthy human individuals. Sequencing used immunoSEQ multiplex PCR; TCRdb keeps in-frame clones, though not all of them. The table has about 2.3 million clones, 92% seen once; the top ten hold 0.37%. The sequencing sample was made of naive CD4+ T cells from PBMCs. The subset was: CD45RA+ positively selected. These receptors all come from a man between 18 and 35 years old in good health. Some clones in this sample may be carry-over from other donors' samples.

This clone was recorded once. The chain joins TRBV5-6 to TRBJ2-7; the D gene is possibly TRBD1 (6 bases). Germline loops: CDR1 SGHDT, CDR2 YYEEEE. The CDR3 runs to 16 residues. V was pared by 2 bases and J by 2 bases, with 17 bases between. The CDR3 sequence: CASSLLGRTGTYEQYF. In nucleotides, the CDR3 is TGTGCCAGCAGCTTATTGGGCCGCACAGGGACCTACGAGCAGTACTTC. Together with reference TRBV5-6 and TRBJ2-7, the CDR3 gives the full variable domain: DAGVTQSPTHLIKTRGQQVTLRCSPKSGHDTVSWYQQALGQGPQFIFQYYEEEERQRGNFPDRFSGHQFPNYSSELNVNALLLGDSALYLCASSLLGRTGTYEQYFGPGTRLTVT.

This clone was detected once. Relative to the germline gene, one junction end is altered; a read error may explain this. This sequence joins TRBV28 and TRBJ1-1; D is unresolved. Germline-derived CDR1 and CDR2 are MDHEN and SYDVKM. The CDR3 runs 11 residues. The CDR3 DNA follows: TGTGCCAGCAGTTTAGGGATAGGAGTAGTCTTT. This codes for CASSLGIGVVF.